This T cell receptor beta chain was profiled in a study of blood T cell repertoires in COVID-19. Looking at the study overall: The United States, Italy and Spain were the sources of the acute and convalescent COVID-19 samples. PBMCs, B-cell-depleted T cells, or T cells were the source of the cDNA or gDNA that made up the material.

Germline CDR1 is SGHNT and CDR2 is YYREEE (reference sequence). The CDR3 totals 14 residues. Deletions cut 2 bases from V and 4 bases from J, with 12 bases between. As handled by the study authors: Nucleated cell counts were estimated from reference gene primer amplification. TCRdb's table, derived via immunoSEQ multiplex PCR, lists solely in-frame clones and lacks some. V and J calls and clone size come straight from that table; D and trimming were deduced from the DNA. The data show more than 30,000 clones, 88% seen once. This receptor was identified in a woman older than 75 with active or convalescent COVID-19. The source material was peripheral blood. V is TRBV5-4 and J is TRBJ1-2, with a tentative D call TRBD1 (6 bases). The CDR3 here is CASSFQGLGYGYTF. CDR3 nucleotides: TGTGCCAGCAGCTTCCAGGGGCTTGGCTATGGCTACACCTTC.